This TCR beta chain is drawn from a study of cytomegalovirus exposure and HLA in healthy donors. This CDR3 contains 15 residues. V lost 4 bases and J lost 2; bases outside the gene matches: 8. Germline CDR1 and CDR2: SGDLS and YYNGEE. The PCR employed 60 Vbeta primers together with 13 Jbeta primers. Libraries were prepared by immunoSEQ multiplex PCR; TCRdb keeps only in-frame clonotypes and omits some of them. Of about 190,000 clones listed, approximately 75% are singletons. This clone has just a few counts. The sequenced sample was PBMCs. The chain couples TRBV9 to TRBJ2-7, with TRBD1 identical over 8 bases. The receptor comes from a man in his thirties or forties in good health and CMV-seropositive. CDR3 nucleotides: TGTGCCAGCAGCCCGGGACAGGCCACCACCTACGAGCAGTACTTC. This codes for CASSPGQATTYEQYF. Supplemented by reference TRBV9 and TRBJ2-7, the full variable domain reads DSGVTQTPKHLITATGQRVTLRCSPRSGDLSVYWYQQSLDQGLQFLIQYYNGEERAKGNILERFSAQQFPDLHSELNLSSLELGDSALYFCASSPGQATTYEQYFGPGTRLTVT.